These 27 T cell receptor beta chains came from one sample sequenced in a study of T-cell memory formation after mild COVID-19. TCRdb passed the 5' RACE reads through MiXCR, listing each CDR3 protein once. The sample has under 300,000 distinct CDR3 sequences, 8.5% to 9.5% seen once. Sequencing was done on a sample of PBMCs or a T cell subset sorted from them (not recorded which). The source is a man between 18 and 35 years old who had mild COVID-19 (a few samples of this study predate the infection). Cell type and time point are not known.

Ten or more counts support this clonotype. The chain links TRBV5-1 to TRBJ2-2, with D unresolved. The germline gives CDR1 SGHRS, CDR2 YFSETQ. This CDR3 region has 15 residues. Trimming left V 4 bases short and J 5 bases short, with 15 bases between. The CDR3 loop reads CASSPNTRITGELFF. The DNA for the CDR3 is TGCGCCAGCAGCCCGAATACGAGGATTACCGGGGAGCTGTTTTTT.

The rearrangement links TRBV18 to TRBJ2-7, with D perhaps being TRBD1 or TRBD2 (5 bases each). Trimming took 3 bases from V and 0 from J, leaving 12 bases between them. The CDR3 is made up of 15 amino acids. CDR1 and CDR2 from the germline V gene are KGHSH and LQKENI. The CDR3 is CASSPGTGPSYEQYF. In DNA form, the CDR3 reads TGTGCCAGCTCACCCGGGACCGGACCCTCCTACGAGCAGTACTTC.

The gene calls are TRBV5-8 and TRBJ1-4; tentatively, D is TRBD1 (5 bases). CDR3 length equals 14 residues. Trimming took 0 bases from V and 8 from J, leaving 11 bases between them. Germline V gene lookup returns CDR1 SGHTS and CDR2 YDEGEE. The CDR3 is CASSLGDLLEKLFF. The CDR3 nucleotides are TGTGCCAGCAGCTTGGGGGACCTTCTGGAAAAACTGTTTTTT.

This clonotype was counted only a few times. The chain uses TRBV20-1 and TRBJ1-1; TRBD1 aligns across 10 bases. Germline assignment: CDR1 DFQATT and CDR2 SNEGSKA (reference sequence). CDR3 length: 14 amino acids. V lost 3 bases, J lost 7 bases, and 8 bases stayed unmatched. CDR3 sequence: CSARGTGDKVEAFF. The CDR3 DNA follows: TGCAGTGCTAGGGGGACAGGGGATAAGGTTGAAGCTTTCTTT.

The chain carries TRBV7-6 and TRBJ1-2; D uncertain. The germline V gene has CDR1 SGHVS and CDR2 FNYEAQ. The CDR3 loop spans 13 amino acids. V gave up 0 bases and J gave up 6 bases, with 8 bases separating them. The CDR3 region has the DNA TGTGCCAGCAGCTTAGCGGGAGATCATGGCTACACCTTC. Protein product: CASSLAGDHGYTF.

The CDR3 DNA reads TGTGCCAGCAGTAATCAGGGGATTAAGTACGAGCAGTACTTC. The encoded protein is CASSNQGIKYEQYF. The V call is TRBV7-2, the J call TRBJ2-7, with a weak D call TRBD1 (6 bases). V was clipped by 6 bases and J by 4 bases, with 16 bases between them. The CDR3 runs 14 residues. Looked up from germline, CDR1 is SGHTA and CDR2 is FQGNSA.

The rearrangement uses TRBV6-6 and TRBJ2-7; 7 bases align to TRBD1. Germline CDR1 is MNHNY and CDR2 is SVGAGI (reference sequence). The CDR3 covers 11 residues. J gave up 7 bases and V 5 bases, and 2 bases lay outside the gene matches. In DNA form, the CDR3 reads TGTGCCAGCAGTCCGGACAGGGAGCAGTACTTC. Encoded protein: CASSPDREQYF.

The chain links TRBV10-3 to TRBJ2-7; 7 bases agree with TRBD1. Per the germline V gene, CDR1 is ENHRY and CDR2 is SYGVKD. The CDR3 has 13 amino acids. V lost 6 bases, J lost 4 bases, and 6 bases stayed unmatched. DNA of the CDR3: TGTGCCATCAGATCCGGGACAGAGTACGAGCAGTACTTC. Translating gives CAIRSGTEYEQYF.

This clonotype came up many times. The V gene is TRBV12-3 or TRBV12-4, the J gene TRBJ2-5, with 8 bases that match TRBD1. This CDR3 comprises 13 residues. V was pared by 5 bases and J by 5 bases, with 4 bases of the junction left unmatched. CDR3 DNA sequence: TGTGCCAGCAGTCCGGGACAGGTTGAGACCCAGTACTTC. Its protein product is CASSPGQVETQYF.

This chain uses TRBV6-6 with TRBJ2-7; D is ambiguous. Between the trimmed V and J ends, which lost 6 bases and 4 bases, there was a span of 10 bases. CDR1 is MNHNY, CDR2 SVGAGI, per germline (reference sequence). This CDR3 has 12 amino acids. CDR3 in amino acids: CASRGSEYEQYV. For the CDR3, the DNA is TGTGCCAGCAGAGGATCGGAATACGAGCAGTACGTC.

This clonotype was recorded only once. The chain recombines TRBV20-1 with TRBJ2-3; D gene ambiguous. CDR1 is DFQATT and CDR2 is SNEGSKA in the germline V gene (reference sequence). V was clipped by 0 bases and J by 0 bases, with 13 bases between them. The CDR3 contains 16 residues. Here the CDR3 reads CSARDPGRRSTDTQYF. The CDR3 coding sequence is TGCAGTGCTAGAGACCCCGGGCGACGTAGCACAGATACGCAGTATTTT.

The V and J genes are TRBV5-1 and TRBJ2-5; TRBD1 is a possible D gene (6 bases). The V and J ends lost 6 bases and 5 bases respectively, with 17 bases between them. This CDR3 is 14 amino acids long. The germline V gene has CDR1 SGHRS and CDR2 YFSETQ. The CDR3 protein is CASKVDSTEETQYF. The DNA for the CDR3 is TGCGCCAGCAAAGTGGACAGTACTGAGGAGACCCAGTACTTC.

This sequence joins TRBV27 and TRBJ1-1; D is unresolved. V lost 0 bases, J lost 3 bases, and 8 bases lay in between. Germline loops: CDR1 MNHEY, CDR2 SMNVEV (reference sequence). The CDR3 extends over 14 amino acids. In nucleotides, the CDR3 is TGTGCCAGCAGTTTATCATTGGGTTACACTGAAGCTTTCTTT. It codes for CASSLSLGYTEAFF.

The table lists this clonotype with many counts. The chain recombines TRBV7-8 with TRBJ2-2, with a tentative D call TRBD2 (6 bases). Trimming removed 8 bases from V and 8 bases from J, with 18 bases in between. Germline values: CDR1 SGHVS, CDR2 FQNEAQ. This CDR3 comprises 14 residues. CDR3 in amino acids: CASRSRTNVGELFF. DNA for the CDR3: TGTGCCAGCCGAAGCCGGACTAACGTGGGGGAGCTGTTTTTT.

The chain joins TRBV12-3 or TRBV12-4 to TRBJ1-1, with D maybe TRBD1 (5 bases). The ends were cut back, 3 bases at V and 2 bases at J, with 13 bases in the middle. This CDR3 is 15 amino acids long. CDR3 bases: TGTGCCAGCAGTTTTGGTGGGACGGTAAACACTGAAGCTTTCTTT. As protein: CASSFGGTVNTEAFF.

This clonotype was counted ten times or more. The chain has TRBV15 and TRBJ1-1, with a weak D call TRBD1 (5 bases). Trimming pared 5 bases from V and 11 bases from J, leaving 18 bases between. Looked up from germline, CDR1 is LNHNV and CDR2 is YYDKDF (reference sequence). The CDR3 has 13 residues. This chain's CDR3 is CATSSGPLSDAFF. The CDR3 DNA reads TGTGCCACCAGCTCAGGGCCCCTGTCGGATGCTTTCTTT.

V usage is TRBV5-1 and J usage is TRBJ1-1; a weak D match, TRBD1 (6 bases). Germline CDR1 and CDR2: SGHRS and YFSETQ. V lost 3 bases and J 0 bases, leaving 9 bases between the germline ends. The CDR3 extends over 14 amino acids. DNA of the CDR3: TGCGCCAGCAGCTGGACAGAGATGAACACTGAAGCTTTCTTT. Residues: CASSWTEMNTEAFF.

V and J are TRBV6-5 and TRBJ2-6, with 12 bases identical to TRBD2. The CDR3 extends over 18 amino acids. Germline loops: CDR1 MNHEY, CDR2 SVGAGI. The ends lost 6 bases at V and 2 bases at J; junction bases unmatched: 8. This CDR3 is CASRTPSGGAAGANVLTF. The DNA for the CDR3 is TGTGCCAGCAGGACCCCTAGCGGGGGGGCCGCTGGGGCCAACGTCCTGACTTTC.

About this clonotype: This may be a read error, as it is one base from a much larger clone. The chain couples TRBV5-1 to TRBJ1-1, with a weak D call TRBD1 (6 bases). Germline V CDR1 and CDR2: SGHRS, YFSETQ. Deletions cut 0 bases from V and 8 bases from J, with 17 bases between. The CDR3 sequence is 15 residues long. The CDR3 loop is CASSLGQGREAEAFF. Here the CDR3 DNA reads TGCGCCAGCAGCTTGGGGCAGGGGAGGGAAGCCGAAGCTTTCTTT.

V gene TRBV18 combines with J gene TRBJ1-1; a possible D gene is TRBD1 (5 bases). The CDR3 extends over 16 amino acids. V lost 3 bases and J lost 0, with 14 bases in between. Germline V gene sequence: CDR1 KGHSH, CDR2 LQKENI. CDR3 protein: CASSPAAGRMNTEAFF. The CDR3 DNA follows: TGTGCCAGCTCACCTGCCGCGGGACGGATGAACACTGAAGCTTTCTTT. The entire variable domain, with the rest obtained from reference TRBV18 and TRBJ1-1, is as follows: NAGVMQNPRHLVRRRGQEARLRCSPMKGHSHVYWYRQLPEEGLKFMVYLQKENIIDESGMPKERFSAEFPKEGPSILRIQQVVRGDSAAYFCASSPAAGRMNTEAFFGQGTRLTVV.

The chain links TRBV19 to TRBJ2-1; no clear D. V was shortened by 6 bases and J by 8 bases, with 17 bases between the two germline ends. Looked up from germline, CDR1 is LNHDA and CDR2 is SQIVND (reference sequence). This CDR3 contains 14 residues. The CDR3 sequence is CASRRTLLSYEQFF. The CDR3 DNA follows: TGTGCCAGTAGACGGACCTTACTCAGCTATGAGCAGTTCTTC.

CDR3 region: CASSATVGGSSYEQYF. In nucleotides, the CDR3 is TGCGCCAGCAGCGCCACGGTCGGGGGGAGCTCCTACGAGCAGTACTTC. The chain combines TRBV5-1 with TRBJ2-7; 7 nucleotides line up with TRBD2. The CDR3 spans 16 residues. V gave up 4 bases and J gave up 0 bases; unmatched junction bases: 10. Germline lookup yields CDR1 SGHRS and CDR2 YFSETQ.

In this sample, this clonotype turned up a few times. The V and J genes are TRBV5-1 and TRBJ2-3, with 7 bases that match TRBD2. The CDR3 runs 14 residues. V shed 3 bases, J shed 2 bases, and the junction held 3 bases outside the gene matches. Looked up from germline, CDR1 is SGHRS and CDR2 is YFSETQ. The CDR3 DNA reads as TGCGCCAGCAGCTCCGGGACTAACACAGATACGCAGTATTTT. It yields the protein CASSSGTNTDTQYF.

This clonotype was found a few times. The CDR3 region has the DNA TGTGCCAGCAGTTCAAGAGGGGACAAATCGAAGAGCAATCAGCCCCAGCATTTT. Residues: CASSSRGDKSKSNQPQHF. This rearrangement joins TRBV6-5 to TRBJ1-5; D possibly corresponds to TRBD1 (6 bases). The V end was cut by 4 bases, the J end by 1 base, with 20 bases between. Germline loops: CDR1 MNHEY, CDR2 SVGAGI. This CDR3 is built from 18 residues.

This chain joins TRBV5-1 and TRBJ2-2, with 8 bases matching TRBD1. The CDR3 runs to 18 residues. V dropped 2 bases and J dropped 6; count of bases not matched to a gene: 15. Germline assignment: CDR1 SGHRS and CDR2 YFSETQ. The CDR3 DNA is TGCGCCAGCAGCTTCTCTCCCTCGGGACAGGCAGAGGCCGGGGAGCTGTTTTTT. Amino acid sequence: CASSFSPSGQAEAGELFF.

This clonotype was detected many times. The chain carries TRBV5-1 and TRBJ2-2; 10 nucleotides align to TRBD1. Germline CDR1 SGHRS, CDR2 YFSETQ. V lost 4 bases, J lost 4 bases, and 7 bases stayed unmatched. CDR3 length: 16 amino acids. Here the CDR3 reads CASSIRTGGSTGELFF. DNA for the CDR3: TGCGCCAGCAGCATCCGGACAGGGGGAAGCACCGGGGAGCTGTTTTTT. The whole variable domain, remainder taken from reference TRBV5-1 and TRBJ2-2, is KAGVTQTPRYLIKTRGQQVTLSCSPISGHRSVSWYQQTPGQGLQFLFEYFSETQRNKGNFPGRFSGRQFSNSRSEMNVSTLELGDSALYLCASSIRTGGSTGELFFGEGSRLTVL.

The chain recombines TRBV7-8 with TRBJ2-7; 8 bases map to TRBD2. V shed 0 bases, J shed 7 bases, and the junction held 5 bases outside the gene matches. Germline CDR1 is SGHVS and CDR2 is FQNEAQ. CDR3 length: 14 residues. CDR3 protein: CASSLAASGREQYV. The CDR3 DNA reads TGTGCCAGCAGCTTAGCGGCTAGCGGGCGAGAGCAGTACGTC.